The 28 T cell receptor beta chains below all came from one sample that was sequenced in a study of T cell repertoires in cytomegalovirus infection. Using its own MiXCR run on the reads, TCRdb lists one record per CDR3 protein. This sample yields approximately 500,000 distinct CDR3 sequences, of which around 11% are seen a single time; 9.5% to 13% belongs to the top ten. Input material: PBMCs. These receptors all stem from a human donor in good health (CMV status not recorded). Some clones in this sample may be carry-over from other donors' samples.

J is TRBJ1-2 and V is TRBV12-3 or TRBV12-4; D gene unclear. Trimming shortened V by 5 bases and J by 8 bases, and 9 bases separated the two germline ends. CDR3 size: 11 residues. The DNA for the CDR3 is TGTGCCAGCAGTCCGACAAGCGGCTACACCTTC. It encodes CASSPTSGYTF.

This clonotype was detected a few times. CDR3 DNA: TGTGCCAGTAGTAGAGGCGGCCTTCAAGCAGATGAGCAGTTCTTC. The encoded protein is CASSRGGLQADEQFF. The chain recombines TRBV19 with TRBJ2-1, with no clear D. Trimming removed 4 bases at V and 8 bases at J, with 18 bases between. This CDR3 region has 15 residues. Germline V gives CDR1 LNHDA, CDR2 SQIVND (reference sequence).

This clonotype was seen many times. The CDR3 DNA sequence: TGTGCCAGCAGTGACAGGACAGGGTACAATGAGCAGTTCTTC. This sequence encodes CASSDRTGYNEQFF. This chain links TRBV2 with TRBJ2-1, with 8 bases lining up with TRBD1. This CDR3 is built from 14 residues. V gave up 3 bases and J gave up 4 bases; unmatched junction bases: 2. Germline CDR1 is SNHLY and CDR2 is FYNNEI.

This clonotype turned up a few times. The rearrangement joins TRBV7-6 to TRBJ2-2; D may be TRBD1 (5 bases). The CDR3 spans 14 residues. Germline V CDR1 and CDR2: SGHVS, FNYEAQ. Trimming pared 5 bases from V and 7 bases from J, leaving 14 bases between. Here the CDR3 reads CASSDPGFGGELFF. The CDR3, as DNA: TGTGCCAGCAGCGATCCAGGGTTTGGCGGGGAGCTGTTTTTT.

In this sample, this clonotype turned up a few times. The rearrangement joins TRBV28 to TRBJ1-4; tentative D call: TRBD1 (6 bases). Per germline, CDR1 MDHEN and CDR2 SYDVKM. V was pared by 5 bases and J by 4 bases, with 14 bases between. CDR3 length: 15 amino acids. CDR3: CASSNQGSSNEKLFF. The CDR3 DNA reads TGTGCCAGCAGTAACCAGGGGTCAAGTAATGAAAAACTGTTTTTT.

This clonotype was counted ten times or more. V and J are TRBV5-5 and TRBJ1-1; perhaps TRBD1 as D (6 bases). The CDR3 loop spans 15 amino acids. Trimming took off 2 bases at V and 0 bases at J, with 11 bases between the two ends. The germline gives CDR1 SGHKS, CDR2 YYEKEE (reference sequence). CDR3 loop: CASSFSGALNTEAFF. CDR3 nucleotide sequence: TGTGCCAGCAGCTTCTCAGGGGCACTGAACACTGAAGCTTTCTTT.

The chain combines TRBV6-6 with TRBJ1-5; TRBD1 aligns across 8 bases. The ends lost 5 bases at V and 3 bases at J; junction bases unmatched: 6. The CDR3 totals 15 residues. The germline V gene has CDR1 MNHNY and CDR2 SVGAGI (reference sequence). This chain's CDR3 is CASSGGQVDNQPQHF. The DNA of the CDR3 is TGTGCCAGCAGTGGGGGACAGGTGGACAATCAGCCCCAGCATTTT.

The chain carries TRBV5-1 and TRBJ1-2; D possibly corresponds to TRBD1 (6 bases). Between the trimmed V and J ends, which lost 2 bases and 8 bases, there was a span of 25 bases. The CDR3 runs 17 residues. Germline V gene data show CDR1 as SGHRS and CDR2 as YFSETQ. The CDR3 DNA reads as TGCGCCAGCAGCTTAAATCCGGACAGCCTGCGGGGGTTCGGCTACACCTTC. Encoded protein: CASSLNPDSLRGFGYTF.

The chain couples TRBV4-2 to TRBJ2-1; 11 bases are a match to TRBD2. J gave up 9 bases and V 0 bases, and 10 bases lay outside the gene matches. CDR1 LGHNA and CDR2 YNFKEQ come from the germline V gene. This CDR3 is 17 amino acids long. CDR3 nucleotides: TGTGCCAGCAGCCAAGAAGAACTAGCGGGAGAGGTTGGTGAGCAGTTCTTC. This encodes CASSQEELAGEVGEQFF.

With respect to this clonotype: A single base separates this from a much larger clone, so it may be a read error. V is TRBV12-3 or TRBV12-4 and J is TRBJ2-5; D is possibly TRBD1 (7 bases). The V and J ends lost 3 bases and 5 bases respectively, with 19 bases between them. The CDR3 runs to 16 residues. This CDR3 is CASSFYPGGSDETQYF. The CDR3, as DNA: TGTGCCAGCAGTTTTTATCCAGGGGGGTCAGACGAGACCCAGTACTTC.

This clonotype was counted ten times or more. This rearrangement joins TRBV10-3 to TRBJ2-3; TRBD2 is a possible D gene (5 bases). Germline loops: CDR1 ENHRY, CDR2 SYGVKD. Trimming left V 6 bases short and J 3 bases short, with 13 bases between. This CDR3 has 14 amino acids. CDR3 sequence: CAIRNPGETDTQYF. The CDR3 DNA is TGTGCCATCAGGAACCCTGGGGAGACAGATACGCAGTATTTT.

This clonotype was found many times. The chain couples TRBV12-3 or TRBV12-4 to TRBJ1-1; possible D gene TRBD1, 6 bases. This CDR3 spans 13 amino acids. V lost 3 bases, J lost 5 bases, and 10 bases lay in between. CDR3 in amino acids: CASSFLRGTEAFF. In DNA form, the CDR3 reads TGTGCCAGCAGTTTCCTCAGGGGAACTGAAGCTTTCTTT.

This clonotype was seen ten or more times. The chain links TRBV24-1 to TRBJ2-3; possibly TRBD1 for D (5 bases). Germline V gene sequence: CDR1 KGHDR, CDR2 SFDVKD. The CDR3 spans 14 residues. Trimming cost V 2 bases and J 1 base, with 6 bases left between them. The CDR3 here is CATSDSTGTDTQYF. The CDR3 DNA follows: TGTGCCACCAGTGATTCGACAGGCACAGATACGCAGTATTTT.

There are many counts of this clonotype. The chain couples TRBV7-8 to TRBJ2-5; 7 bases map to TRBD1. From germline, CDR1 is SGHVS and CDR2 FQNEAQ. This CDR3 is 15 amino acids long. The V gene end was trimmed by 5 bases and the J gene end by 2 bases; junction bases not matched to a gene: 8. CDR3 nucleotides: TGTGCCAGCAGCCCCCGGACAGGTTTTCAAGAGACCCAGTACTTC. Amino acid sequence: CASSPRTGFQETQYF.

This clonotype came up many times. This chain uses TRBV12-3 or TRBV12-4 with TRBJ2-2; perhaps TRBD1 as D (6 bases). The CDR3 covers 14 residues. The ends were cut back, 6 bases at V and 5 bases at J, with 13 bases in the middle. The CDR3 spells CASSPQGSTGELFF. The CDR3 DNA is TGTGCCAGCAGCCCCCAGGGGTCGACCGGGGAGCTGTTTTTT.

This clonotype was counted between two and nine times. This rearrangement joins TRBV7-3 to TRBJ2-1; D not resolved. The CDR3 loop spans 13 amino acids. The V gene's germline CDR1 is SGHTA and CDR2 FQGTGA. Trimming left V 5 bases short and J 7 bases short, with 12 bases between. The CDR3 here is CASSRGSKNEQFF. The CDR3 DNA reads TGTGCCAGCAGCCGCGGATCGAAGAATGAGCAGTTCTTC.

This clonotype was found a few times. The CDR3 sequence is CASGLQAPENTIYF. In nucleotides, the CDR3 is TGTGCCAGCGGCCTACAGGCACCGGAAAACACCATATATTTT. This chain links TRBV28 with TRBJ1-3; tentative D call: TRBD1 (5 bases). CDR1 is MDHEN and CDR2 is SYDVKM in the germline V gene. Trimming left V 8 bases short and J 6 bases short, with 17 bases between. This CDR3 spans 14 amino acids.

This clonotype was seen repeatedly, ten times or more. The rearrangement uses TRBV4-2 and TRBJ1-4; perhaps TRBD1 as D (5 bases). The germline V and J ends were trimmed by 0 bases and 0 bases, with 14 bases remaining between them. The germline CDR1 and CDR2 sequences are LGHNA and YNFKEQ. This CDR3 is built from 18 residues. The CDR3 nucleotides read TGTGCCAGCAGCCAAGATTGGACACGAGCTGCAACTAATGAAAAACTGTTTTTT. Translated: CASSQDWTRAATNEKLFF.

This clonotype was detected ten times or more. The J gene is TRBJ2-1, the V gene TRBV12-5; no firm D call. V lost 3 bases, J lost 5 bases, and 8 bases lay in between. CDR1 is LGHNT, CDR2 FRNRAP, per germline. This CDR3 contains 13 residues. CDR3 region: CASGLATDNEQFF. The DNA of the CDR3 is TGTGCTAGTGGTTTAGCAACGGACAATGAGCAGTTCTTC. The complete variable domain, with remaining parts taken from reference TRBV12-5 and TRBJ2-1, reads DARVTQTPRHKVTEMGQEVTMRCQPILGHNTVFWYRQTMMQGLELLAYFRNRAPLDDSGMPKDRFSAEMPDATLATLKIQPSEPRDSAVYFCASGLATDNEQFFGPGTRLTVL.

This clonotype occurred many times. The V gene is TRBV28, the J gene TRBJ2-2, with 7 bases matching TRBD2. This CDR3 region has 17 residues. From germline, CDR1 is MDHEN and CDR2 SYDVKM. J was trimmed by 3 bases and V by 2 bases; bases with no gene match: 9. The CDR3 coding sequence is TGTGCCAGCAGTTTAGCTTTGGCTAGCGGACACACCGGGGAGCTGTTTTTT. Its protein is CASSLALASGHTGELFF. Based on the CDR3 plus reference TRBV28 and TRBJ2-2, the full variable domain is DVKVTQSSRYLVKRTGEKVFLECVQDMDHENMFWYRQDPGLGLRLIYFSYDVKMKEKGDIPEGYSVSREKKERFSLILESASTNQTSMYLCASSLALASGHTGELFFGEGSRLTVL.

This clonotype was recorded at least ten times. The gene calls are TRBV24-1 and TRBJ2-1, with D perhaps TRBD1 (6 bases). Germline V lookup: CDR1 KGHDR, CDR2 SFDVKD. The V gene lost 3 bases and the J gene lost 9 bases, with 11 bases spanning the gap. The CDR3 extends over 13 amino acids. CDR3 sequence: CATSDHSTGEQFF. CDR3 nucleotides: TGTGCCACCAGTGATCATTCGACAGGTGAGCAGTTCTTC.

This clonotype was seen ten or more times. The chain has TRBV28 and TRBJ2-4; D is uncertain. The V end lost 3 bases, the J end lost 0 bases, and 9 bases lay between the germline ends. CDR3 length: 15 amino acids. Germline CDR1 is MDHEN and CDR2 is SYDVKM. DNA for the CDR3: TGTGCCAGCAGTTTGTTGGAGAGAGCCAAAAACATTCAGTACTTC. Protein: CASSLLERAKNIQYF.

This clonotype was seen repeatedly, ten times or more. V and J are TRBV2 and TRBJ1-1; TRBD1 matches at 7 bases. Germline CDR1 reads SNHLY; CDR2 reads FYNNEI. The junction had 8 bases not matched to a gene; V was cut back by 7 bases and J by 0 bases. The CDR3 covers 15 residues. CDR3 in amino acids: CASKPRTGLNTEAFF. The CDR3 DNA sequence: TGTGCCAGCAAACCTCGGACAGGACTGAACACTGAAGCTTTCTTT.

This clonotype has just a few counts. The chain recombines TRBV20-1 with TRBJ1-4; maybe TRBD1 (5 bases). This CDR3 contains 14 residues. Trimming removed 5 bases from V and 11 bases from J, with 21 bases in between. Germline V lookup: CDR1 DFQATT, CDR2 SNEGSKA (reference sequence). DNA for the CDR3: TGCAGTGCTCATGAGGGGACCGCACTAGCGAAACTGTTTTTT. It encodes CSAHEGTALAKLFF.

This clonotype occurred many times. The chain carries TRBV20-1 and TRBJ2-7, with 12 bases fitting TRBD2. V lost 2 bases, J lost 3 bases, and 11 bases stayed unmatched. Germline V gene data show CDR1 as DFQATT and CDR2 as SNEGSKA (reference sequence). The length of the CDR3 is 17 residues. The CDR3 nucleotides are TGCAGTGCTAGACTAGCGGGAGGGCCCCCGAGAAACTACGAGCAGTACTTC. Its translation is CSARLAGGPPRNYEQYF.

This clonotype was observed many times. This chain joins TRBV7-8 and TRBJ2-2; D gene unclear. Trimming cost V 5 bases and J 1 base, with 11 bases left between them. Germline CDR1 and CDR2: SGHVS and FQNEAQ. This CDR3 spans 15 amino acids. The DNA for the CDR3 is TGTGCCAGCAGCAGGGTGGAGATGAACACCGGGGAGCTGTTTTTT. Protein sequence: CASSRVEMNTGELFF. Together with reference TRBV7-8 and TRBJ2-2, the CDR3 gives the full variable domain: GAGVSQSPRYKVAKRGQDVALRCDPISGHVSLFWYQQALGQGPEFLTYFQNEAQLDKSGLPSDRFFAERPEGSVSTLKIQRTQQEDSAVYLCASSRVEMNTGELFFGEGSRLTVL.

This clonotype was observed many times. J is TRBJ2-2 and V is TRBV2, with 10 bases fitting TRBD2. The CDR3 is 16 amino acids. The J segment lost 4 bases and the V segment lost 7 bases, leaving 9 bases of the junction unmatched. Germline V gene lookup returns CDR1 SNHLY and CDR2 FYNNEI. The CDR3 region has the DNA TGTGCCAGCAAAACCTCAGCGGGGGGGAGCACCGGGGAGCTGTTTTTT. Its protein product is CASKTSAGGSTGELFF.

The CDR3 DNA reads as TGTGCCAGCAGCACCCTCATTGGGGTCGGGGTGCAGTTCTTC. Translated, it gives CASSTLIGVGVQFF. The genes are TRBV5-6 and TRBJ2-1, with D perhaps matching TRBD2 (5 bases). The V end lost 4 bases, the J end lost 12 bases, and 20 bases lay between the germline ends. The CDR3 has 14 residues. CDR1 and CDR2 (germline): SGHDT, YYEEEE.